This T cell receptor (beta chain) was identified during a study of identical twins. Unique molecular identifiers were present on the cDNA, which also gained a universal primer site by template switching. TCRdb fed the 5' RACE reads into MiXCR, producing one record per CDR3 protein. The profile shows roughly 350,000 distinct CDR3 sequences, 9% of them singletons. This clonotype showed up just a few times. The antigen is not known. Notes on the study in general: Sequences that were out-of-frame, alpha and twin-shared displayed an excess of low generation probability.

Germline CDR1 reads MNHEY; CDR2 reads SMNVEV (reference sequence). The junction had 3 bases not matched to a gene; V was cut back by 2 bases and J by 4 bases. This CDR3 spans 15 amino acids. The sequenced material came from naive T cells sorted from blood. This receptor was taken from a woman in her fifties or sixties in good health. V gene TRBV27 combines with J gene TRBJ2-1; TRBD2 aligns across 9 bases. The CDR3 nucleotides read TGTGCCAGCAGTTTAAGTCTAGCGGGGTACAATGAGCAGTTCTTC. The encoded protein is CASSLSLAGYNEQFF.